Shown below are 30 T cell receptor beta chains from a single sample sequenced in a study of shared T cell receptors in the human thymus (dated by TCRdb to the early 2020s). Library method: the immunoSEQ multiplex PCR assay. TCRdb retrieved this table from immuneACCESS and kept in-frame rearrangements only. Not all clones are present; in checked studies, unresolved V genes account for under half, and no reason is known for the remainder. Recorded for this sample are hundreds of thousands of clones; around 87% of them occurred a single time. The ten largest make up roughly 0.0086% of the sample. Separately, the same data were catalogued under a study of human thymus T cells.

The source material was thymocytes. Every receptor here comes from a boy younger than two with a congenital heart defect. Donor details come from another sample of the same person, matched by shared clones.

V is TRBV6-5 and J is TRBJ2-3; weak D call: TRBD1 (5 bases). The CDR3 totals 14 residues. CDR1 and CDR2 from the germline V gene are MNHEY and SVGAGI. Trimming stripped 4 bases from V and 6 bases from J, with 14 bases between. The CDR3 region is CASSSGLGLDTQYF. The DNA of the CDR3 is TGTGCCAGCAGTTCAGGGCTAGGATTGGATACGCAGTATTTT.

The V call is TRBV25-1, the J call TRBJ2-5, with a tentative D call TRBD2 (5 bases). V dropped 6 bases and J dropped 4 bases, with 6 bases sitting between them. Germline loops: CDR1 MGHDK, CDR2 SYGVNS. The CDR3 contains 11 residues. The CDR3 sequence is CASRTIETQYF. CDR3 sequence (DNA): TGTGCCAGCAGGACTATAGAGACCCAGTACTTC.

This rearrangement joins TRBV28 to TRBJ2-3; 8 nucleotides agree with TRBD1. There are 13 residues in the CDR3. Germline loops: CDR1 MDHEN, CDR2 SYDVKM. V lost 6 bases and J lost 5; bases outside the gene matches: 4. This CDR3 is CASSDRGRDTQYF. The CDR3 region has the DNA TGTGCCAGCAGCGACAGGGGACGAGATACGCAGTATTTT.

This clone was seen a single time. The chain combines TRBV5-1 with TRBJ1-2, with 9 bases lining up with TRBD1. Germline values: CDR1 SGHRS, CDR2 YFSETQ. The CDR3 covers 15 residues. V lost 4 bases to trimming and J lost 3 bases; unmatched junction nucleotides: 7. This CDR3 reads CASSVNRGQDYGYTF. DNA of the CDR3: TGCGCCAGCAGCGTTAACAGGGGGCAGGACTATGGCTACACCTTC.

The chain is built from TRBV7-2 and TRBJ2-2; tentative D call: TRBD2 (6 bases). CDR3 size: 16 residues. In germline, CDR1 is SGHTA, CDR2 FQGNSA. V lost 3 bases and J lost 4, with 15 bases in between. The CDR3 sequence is CASSFMGGWTTGELFF. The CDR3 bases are TGTGCCAGCAGCTTTATGGGAGGATGGACCACCGGGGAGCTGTTTTTT.

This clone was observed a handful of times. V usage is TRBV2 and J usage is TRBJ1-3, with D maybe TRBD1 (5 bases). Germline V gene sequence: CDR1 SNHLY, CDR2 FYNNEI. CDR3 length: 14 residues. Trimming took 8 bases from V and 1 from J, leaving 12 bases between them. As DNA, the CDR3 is TGTGCCAGCCAACTCAGGGATTCTGGAAACACCATATATTTT. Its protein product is CASQLRDSGNTIYF.

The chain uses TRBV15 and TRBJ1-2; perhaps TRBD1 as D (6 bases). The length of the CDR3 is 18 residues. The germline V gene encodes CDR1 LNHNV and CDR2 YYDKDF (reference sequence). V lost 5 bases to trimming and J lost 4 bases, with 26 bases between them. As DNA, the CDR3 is TGTGCCACCAGCCCATCACCCCGCCCTGGACAGCCTTTCTATGGCTACACCTTC. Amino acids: CATSPSPRPGQPFYGYTF.

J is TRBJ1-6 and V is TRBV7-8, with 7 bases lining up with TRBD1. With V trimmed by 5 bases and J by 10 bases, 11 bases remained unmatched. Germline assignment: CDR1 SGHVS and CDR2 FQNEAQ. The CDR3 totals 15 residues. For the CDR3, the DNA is TGTGCCAGCAGCCCCGGGACAGCGGCGGGGTCACCCCTCCACTTT. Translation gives CASSPGTAAGSPLHF.

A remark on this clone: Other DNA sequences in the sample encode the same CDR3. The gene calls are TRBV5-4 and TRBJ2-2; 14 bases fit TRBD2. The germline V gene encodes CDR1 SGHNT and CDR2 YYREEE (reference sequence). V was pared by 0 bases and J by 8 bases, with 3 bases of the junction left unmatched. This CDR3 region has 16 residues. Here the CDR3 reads CASSLGLAGGPGELFF. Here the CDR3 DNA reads TGTGCCAGCAGCTTGGGACTAGCGGGGGGGCCTGGGGAGCTGTTTTTT.

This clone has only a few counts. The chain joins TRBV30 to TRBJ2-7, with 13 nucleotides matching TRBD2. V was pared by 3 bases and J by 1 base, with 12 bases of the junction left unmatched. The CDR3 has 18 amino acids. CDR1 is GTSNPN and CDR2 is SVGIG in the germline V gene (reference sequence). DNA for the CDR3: TGTGCCTGGAGGCTACACGGACTAGCGGGGGACGGGTCCTACGAGCAGTACTTC. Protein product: CAWRLHGLAGDGSYEQYF.

The CDR3: CASSPNARSYNEQFF. For the CDR3, the DNA is TGTGCCAGCAGCCCTAATGCCCGGAGTTACAATGAGCAGTTCTTC. The chain carries TRBV7-3 and TRBJ2-1; the D is unclear. Trimming pared 5 bases from V and 4 bases from J, leaving 15 bases between. The germline V gene has CDR1 SGHTA and CDR2 FQGTGA. There are 15 residues in the CDR3.

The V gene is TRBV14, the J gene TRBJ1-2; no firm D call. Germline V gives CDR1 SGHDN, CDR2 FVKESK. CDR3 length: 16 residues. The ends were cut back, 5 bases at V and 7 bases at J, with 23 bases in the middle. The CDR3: CASSNSRRRLPPGYTF. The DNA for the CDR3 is TGTGCCAGCAGCAACTCCCGGAGACGGCTCCCCCCTGGCTACACCTTC.

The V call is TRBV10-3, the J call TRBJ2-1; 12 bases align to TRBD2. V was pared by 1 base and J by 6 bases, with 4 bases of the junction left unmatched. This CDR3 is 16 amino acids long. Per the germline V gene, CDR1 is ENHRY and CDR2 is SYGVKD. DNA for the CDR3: TGTGCCATCAGTGAGTTAAGACTAGCGGGAGTCAATGAGCAGTTCTTC. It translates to CAISELRLAGVNEQFF.

The CDR3 is CASSLGLAGVEQYF. The DNA for the CDR3 is TGTGCCAGCAGCTTAGGACTAGCGGGAGTCGAGCAGTACTTC. This chain uses TRBV11-2 with TRBJ2-7; 12 bases are shared with TRBD2. CDR3 length: 14 residues. The germline CDR1 and CDR2 sequences are SGHAT and FQNNGV. J gave up 6 bases and V 1 base, and 1 base lay outside the gene matches.

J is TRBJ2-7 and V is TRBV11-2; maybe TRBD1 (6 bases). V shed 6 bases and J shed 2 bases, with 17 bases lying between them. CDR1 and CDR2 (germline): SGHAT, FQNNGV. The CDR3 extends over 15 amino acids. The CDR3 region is CASSAQGTSTYEQYF. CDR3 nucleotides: TGTGCCAGCAGTGCTCAGGGGACCAGTACCTACGAGCAGTACTTC. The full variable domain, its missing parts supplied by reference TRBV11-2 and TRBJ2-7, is EAGVAQSPRYKIIEKRQSVAFWCNPISGHATLYWYQQILGQGPKLLIQFQNNGVVDDSQLPKDRFSAERLKGVDSTLKIQPAKLEDSAVYLCASSAQGTSTYEQYFGPGTRLTVT.

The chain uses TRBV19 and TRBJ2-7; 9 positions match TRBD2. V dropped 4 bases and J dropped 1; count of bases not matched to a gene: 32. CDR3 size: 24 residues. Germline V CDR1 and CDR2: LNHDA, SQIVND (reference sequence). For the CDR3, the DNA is TGTGCCAGTAGTACCCGCCGACTAGCGGTTATGGGGGTTGCGGGAGGGCCGATTTCCTACGAGCAGTACTTC. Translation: CASSTRRLAVMGVAGGPISYEQYF.

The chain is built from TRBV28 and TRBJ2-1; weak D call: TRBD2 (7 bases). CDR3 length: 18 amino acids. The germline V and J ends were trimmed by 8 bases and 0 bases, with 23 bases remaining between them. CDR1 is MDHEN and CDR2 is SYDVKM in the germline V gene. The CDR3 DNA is TGTGCCAGCTCAAAAGGGGGGGGCACCAATAGCTCCTACAATGAGCAGTTCTTC. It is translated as CASSKGGGTNSSYNEQFF.

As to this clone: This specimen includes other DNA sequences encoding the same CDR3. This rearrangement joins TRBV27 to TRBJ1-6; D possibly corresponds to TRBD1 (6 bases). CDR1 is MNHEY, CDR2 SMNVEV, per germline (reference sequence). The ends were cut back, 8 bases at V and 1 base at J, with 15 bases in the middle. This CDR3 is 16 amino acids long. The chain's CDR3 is CASGQGKGSYNSPLHF. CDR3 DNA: TGTGCCAGCGGTCAGGGGAAGGGGTCCTATAATTCACCCCTCCACTTT.

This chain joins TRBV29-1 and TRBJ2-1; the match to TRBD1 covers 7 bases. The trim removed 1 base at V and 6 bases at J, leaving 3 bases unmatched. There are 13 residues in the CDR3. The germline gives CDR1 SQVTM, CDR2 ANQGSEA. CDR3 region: CSVEGTGGNEQFF. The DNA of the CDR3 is TGCAGCGTTGAAGGGACAGGTGGCAATGAGCAGTTCTTC.

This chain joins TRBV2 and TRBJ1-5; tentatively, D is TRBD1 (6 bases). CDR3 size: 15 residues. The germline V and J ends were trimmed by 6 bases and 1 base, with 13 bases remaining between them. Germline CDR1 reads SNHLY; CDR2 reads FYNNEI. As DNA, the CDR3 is TGTGCCAGCAGCGAGGACAGCCGGAGCAATCAGCCCCAGCATTTT. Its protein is CASSEDSRSNQPQHF.

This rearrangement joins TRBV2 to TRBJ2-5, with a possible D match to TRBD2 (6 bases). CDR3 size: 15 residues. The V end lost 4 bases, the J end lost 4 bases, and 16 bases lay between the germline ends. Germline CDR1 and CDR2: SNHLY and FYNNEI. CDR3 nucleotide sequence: TGTGCCAGCAGTGTGGAGGGTAGAGTGGGAGAGACCCAGTACTTC. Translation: CASSVEGRVGETQYF.

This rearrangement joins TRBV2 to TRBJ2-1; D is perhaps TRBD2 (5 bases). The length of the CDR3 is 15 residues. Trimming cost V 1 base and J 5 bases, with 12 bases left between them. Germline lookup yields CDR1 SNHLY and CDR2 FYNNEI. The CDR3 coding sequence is TGTGCCAGCAGTGAAGAGAGCGGACCAAACAATGAGCAGTTCTTC. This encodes CASSEESGPNNEQFF.

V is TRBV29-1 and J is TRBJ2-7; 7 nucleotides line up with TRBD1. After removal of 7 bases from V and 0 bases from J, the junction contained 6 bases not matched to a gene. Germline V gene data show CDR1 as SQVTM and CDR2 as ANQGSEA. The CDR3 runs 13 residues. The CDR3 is CSAQGMVSYEQYF. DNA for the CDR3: TGCAGCGCACAGGGGATGGTCTCCTACGAGCAGTACTTC.

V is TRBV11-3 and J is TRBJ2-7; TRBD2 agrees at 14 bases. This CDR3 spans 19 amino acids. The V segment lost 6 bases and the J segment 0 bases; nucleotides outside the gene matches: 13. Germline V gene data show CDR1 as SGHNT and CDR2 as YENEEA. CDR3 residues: CASRGTSGSRQFDSYEQYF. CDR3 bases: TGTGCCAGCAGAGGGACTAGCGGGAGCCGACAGTTTGACTCCTACGAGCAGTACTTC.

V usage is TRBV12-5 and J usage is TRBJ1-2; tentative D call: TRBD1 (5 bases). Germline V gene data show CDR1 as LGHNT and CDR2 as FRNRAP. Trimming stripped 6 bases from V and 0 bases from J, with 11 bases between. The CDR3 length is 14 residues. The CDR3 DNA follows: TGTGCTAGTGGGGGGCCACGGGCTAACTATGGCTACACCTTC. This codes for CASGGPRANYGYTF.

For the CDR3, the DNA is TGTGCCAGCAGCTCCCAGCGGGAGGGAAACCTAGATACGCAGTATTTT. Protein sequence: CASSSQREGNLDTQYF. This sequence joins TRBV7-2 and TRBJ2-3, with TRBD2 matching over 10 bases. With 4 bases clipped from V and 5 bases from J, the junction kept 9 bases outside the gene matches. The CDR3 totals 16 residues. CDR1 is SGHTA, CDR2 FQGNSA, per germline.

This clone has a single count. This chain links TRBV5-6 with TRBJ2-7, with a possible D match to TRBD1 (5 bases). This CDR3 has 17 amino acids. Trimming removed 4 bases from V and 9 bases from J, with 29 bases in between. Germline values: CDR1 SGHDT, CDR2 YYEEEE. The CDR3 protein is CASSPTPWPFRQRRQYF. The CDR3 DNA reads TGTGCCAGCAGCCCAACCCCTTGGCCCTTCAGACAGAGGAGGCAGTACTTC. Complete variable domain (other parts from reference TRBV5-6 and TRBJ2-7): DAGVTQSPTHLIKTRGQQVTLRCSPKSGHDTVSWYQQALGQGPQFIFQYYEEEERQRGNFPDRFSGHQFPNYSSELNVNALLLGDSALYLCASSPTPWPFRQRRQYFGPGTRLTVT.

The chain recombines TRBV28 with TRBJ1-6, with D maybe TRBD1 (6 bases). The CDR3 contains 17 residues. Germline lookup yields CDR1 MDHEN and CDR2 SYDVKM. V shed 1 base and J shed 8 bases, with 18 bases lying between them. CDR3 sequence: CASSLFGRQVMDSPLHF. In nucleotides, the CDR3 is TGTGCCAGCAGTTTATTTGGACGACAGGTTATGGATTCACCCCTCCACTTT.

The CDR3 loop reads CASSLFAGRLLSGANVLTF. CDR3 nucleotide sequence: TGTGCCAGCAGTTTATTCGCGGGCAGGCTCCTCTCTGGGGCCAACGTCCTGACTTTC. The chain has TRBV27 and TRBJ2-6, with D tentatively TRBD2 (5 bases). The CDR3 is 19 residues long. Deletions cut 1 base from V and 0 bases from J, with 16 bases between. Per the germline V gene, CDR1 is MNHEY and CDR2 is SMNVEV (reference sequence).

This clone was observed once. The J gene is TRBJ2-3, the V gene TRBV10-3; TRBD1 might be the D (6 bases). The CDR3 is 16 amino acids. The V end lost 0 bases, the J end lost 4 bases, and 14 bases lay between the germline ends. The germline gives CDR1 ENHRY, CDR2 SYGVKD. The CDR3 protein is CAISESMRAGADTQYF. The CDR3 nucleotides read TGTGCCATCAGTGAGTCGATGCGGGCAGGGGCAGATACGCAGTATTTT.